This T cell receptor beta chain was documented in a study of T cell responses to AZD1222 COVID-19 vaccine. At the level of the study: Pooling was applied to second doses at about 4 or about 12 weeks. Whole-study results and caveats: Recipients of AZD1222 seropositive at baseline numbered only five or six. Donors, mostly white British, included more females; clonal diversity was possibly underestimated.

CDR3 length equals 16 residues. Per germline, CDR1 SGHNT and CDR2 YENEEA. V dropped 0 bases and J dropped 4 bases, with 15 bases sitting between them. Comment on this clone: Its antigen is not known.

TCRdb's table, derived via immunoSEQ multiplex PCR, lists solely in-frame clones and lacks some. The table lists 140,000 to 150,000 clones, 90% to 95% of them singletons. The input for sequencing was peripheral blood, taken on day 0 of AZD1222 vaccination. This TCR was sampled from an adult in good health. The rearrangement joins TRBV11-3 to TRBJ1-2; a weak D match, TRBD1 (6 bases). This CDR3 reads CASSLDSLRGSYGYTF. In DNA form, the CDR3 reads TGTGCCAGCAGCTTAGATTCTCTCAGGGGCAGCTATGGCTACACCTTC.